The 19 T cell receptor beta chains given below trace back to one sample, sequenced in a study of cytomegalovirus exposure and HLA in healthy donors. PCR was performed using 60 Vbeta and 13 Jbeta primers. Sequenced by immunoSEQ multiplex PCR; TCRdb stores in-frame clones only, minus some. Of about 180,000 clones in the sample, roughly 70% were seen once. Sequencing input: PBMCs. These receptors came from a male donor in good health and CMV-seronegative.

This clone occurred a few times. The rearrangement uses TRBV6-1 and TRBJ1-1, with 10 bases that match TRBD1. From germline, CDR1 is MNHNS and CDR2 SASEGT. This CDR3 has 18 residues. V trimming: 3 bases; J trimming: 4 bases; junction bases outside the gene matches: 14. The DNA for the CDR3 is TGTGCCAGCAGTGAGTGGACAGGGGGTTTTCGCGGGGTCACTGAAGCTTTCTTT. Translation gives CASSEWTGGFRGVTEAFF.

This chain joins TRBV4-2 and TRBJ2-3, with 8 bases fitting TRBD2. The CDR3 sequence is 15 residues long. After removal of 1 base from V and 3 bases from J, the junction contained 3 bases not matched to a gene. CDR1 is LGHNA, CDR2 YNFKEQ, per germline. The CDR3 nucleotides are TGTGCCAGCAGCCAAGCGGCGGGAGGAACAGATACGCAGTATTTT. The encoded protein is CASSQAAGGTDTQYF.

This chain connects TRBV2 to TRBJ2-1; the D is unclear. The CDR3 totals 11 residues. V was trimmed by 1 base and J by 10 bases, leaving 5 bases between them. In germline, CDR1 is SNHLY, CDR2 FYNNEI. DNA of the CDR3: TGTGCCAGCAGTGAAGAGCGCGAGCAGTTCTTC. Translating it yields CASSEEREQFF.

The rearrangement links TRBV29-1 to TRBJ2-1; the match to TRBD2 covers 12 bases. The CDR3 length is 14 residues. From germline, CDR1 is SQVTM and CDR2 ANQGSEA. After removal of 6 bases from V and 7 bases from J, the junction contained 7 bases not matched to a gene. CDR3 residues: CSVILAGGGNEQFF. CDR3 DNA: TGCAGCGTGATACTAGCGGGAGGAGGGAATGAGCAGTTCTTC.

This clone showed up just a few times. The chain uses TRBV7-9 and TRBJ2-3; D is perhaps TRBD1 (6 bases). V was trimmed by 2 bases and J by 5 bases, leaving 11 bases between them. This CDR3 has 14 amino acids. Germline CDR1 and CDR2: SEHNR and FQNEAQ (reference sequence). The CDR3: CASSLLLGGDTQYF. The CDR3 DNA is TGTGCCAGCAGCTTACTGTTAGGGGGAGATACGCAGTATTTT.

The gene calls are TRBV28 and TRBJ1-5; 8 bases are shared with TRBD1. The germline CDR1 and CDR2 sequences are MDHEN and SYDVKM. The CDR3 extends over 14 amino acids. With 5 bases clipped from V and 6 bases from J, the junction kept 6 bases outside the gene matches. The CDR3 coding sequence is TGTGCCAGCAGTCAACAGGGGGAATCTCAGCCCCAGCATTTT. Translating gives CASSQQGESQPQHF.

The DNA for the CDR3 is TGCGCCAGCAGCGACCAGGGAGGGGGGACTGAAGCTTTCTTT. It yields the protein CASSDQGGGTEAFF. The chain uses TRBV4-3 and TRBJ1-1, with a weak D call TRBD1 (6 bases). In germline, CDR1 is LGHNA, CDR2 YSLEER. This CDR3 comprises 14 residues. The V end lost 5 bases, the J end lost 5 bases, and 15 bases lay between the germline ends.

This CDR3 is CASSLRPDRGDQPQHF. The CDR3 coding sequence is TGTGCCAGCAGCCTCCGCCCCGACAGGGGAGATCAGCCCCAGCATTTT. The J gene is TRBJ1-5, the V gene TRBV11-2; the match to TRBD1 covers 8 bases. Germline V gene lookup returns CDR1 SGHAT and CDR2 FQNNGV. CDR3 length: 16 residues. J was trimmed by 5 bases and V by 5 bases; bases with no gene match: 11.

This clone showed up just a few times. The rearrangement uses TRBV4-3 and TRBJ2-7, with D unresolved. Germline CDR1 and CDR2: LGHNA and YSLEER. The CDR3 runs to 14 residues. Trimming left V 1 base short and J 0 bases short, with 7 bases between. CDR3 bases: TGCGCCAGCAGCCAAGTCACAGCCTCCTACGAGCAGTACTTC. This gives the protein CASSQVTASYEQYF.

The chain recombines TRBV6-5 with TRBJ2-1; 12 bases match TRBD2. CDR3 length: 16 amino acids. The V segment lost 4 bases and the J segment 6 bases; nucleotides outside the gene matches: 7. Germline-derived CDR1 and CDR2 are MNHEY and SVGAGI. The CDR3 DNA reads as TGTGCCAGCAGTTCGCACCTAGCGGGAGGGCCCAATGAGCAGTTCTTC. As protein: CASSSHLAGGPNEQFF.

The CDR3 DNA follows: TGCGCCAGCAGCCAAGATCGGGCAGGGGGAACCTATGGCTACACCTTC. Protein sequence: CASSQDRAGGTYGYTF. V gene TRBV4-1 combines with J gene TRBJ1-2; 7 bases align to TRBD1. This CDR3 comprises 16 residues. V shed 0 bases, J shed 4 bases, and the junction held 8 bases outside the gene matches. Germline loops: CDR1 MGHRA, CDR2 YSYEKL.

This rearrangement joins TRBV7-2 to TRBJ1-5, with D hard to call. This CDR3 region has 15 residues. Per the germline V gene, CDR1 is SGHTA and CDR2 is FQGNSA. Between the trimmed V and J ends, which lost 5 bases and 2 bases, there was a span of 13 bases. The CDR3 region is CASSRMGRGNQPQHF. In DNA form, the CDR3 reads TGTGCCAGCAGCCGAATGGGGAGGGGCAATCAGCCCCAGCATTTT.

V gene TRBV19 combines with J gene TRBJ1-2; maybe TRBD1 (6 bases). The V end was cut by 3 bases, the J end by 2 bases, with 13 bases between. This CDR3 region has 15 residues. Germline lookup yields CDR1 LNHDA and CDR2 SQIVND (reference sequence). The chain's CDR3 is CASSIKTGLNYGYTF. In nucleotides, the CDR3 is TGTGCCAGTAGTATTAAAACAGGGCTAAACTATGGCTACACCTTC.

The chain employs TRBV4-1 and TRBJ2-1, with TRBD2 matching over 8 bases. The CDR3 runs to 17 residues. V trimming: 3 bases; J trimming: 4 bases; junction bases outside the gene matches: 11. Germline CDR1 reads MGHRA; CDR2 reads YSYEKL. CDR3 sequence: CASSHGMAGGGYNEQFF. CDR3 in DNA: TGCGCCAGCAGCCATGGTATGGCGGGAGGTGGGTACAATGAGCAGTTCTTC.

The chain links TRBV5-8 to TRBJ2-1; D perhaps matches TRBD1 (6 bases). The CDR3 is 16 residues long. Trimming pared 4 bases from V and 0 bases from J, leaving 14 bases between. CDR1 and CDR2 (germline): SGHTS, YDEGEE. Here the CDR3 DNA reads TGTGCCAGCAGCCGGACAGAGGCATCCTCCTACAATGAGCAGTTCTTC. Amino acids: CASSRTEASSYNEQFF.

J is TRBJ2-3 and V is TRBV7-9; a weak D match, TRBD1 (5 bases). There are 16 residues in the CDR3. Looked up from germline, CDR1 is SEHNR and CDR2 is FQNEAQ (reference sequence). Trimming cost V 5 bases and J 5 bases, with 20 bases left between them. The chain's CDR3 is CASSRAGVGRGDTQYF. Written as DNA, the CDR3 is TGTGCCAGCAGCCGCGCCGGAGTGGGGCGCGGAGATACGCAGTATTTT.

The CDR3 is CASSEFSSGANVLTF. The CDR3 DNA reads as TGTGCCAGCAGTGAATTTAGCTCTGGGGCCAACGTCCTGACTTTC. The chain joins TRBV25-1 to TRBJ2-6; no clear D. Trimming took 1 base from V and 0 from J, leaving 4 bases between them. Germline CDR1 reads MGHDK; CDR2 reads SYGVNS. This CDR3 region has 15 residues.

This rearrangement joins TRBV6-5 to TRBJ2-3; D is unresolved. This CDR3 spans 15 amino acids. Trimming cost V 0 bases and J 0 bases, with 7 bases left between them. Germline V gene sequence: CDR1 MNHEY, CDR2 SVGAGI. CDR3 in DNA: TGTGCCAGCAGTTACTCAAGCGCGAGCACAGATACGCAGTATTTT. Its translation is CASSYSSASTDTQYF.

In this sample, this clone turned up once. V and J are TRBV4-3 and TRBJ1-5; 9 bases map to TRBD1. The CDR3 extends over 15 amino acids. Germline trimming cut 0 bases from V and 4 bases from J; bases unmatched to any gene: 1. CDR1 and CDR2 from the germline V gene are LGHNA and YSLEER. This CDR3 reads CASSQDGTGNQPQHF. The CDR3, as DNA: TGCGCCAGCAGCCAAGATGGGACAGGGAATCAGCCCCAGCATTTT.